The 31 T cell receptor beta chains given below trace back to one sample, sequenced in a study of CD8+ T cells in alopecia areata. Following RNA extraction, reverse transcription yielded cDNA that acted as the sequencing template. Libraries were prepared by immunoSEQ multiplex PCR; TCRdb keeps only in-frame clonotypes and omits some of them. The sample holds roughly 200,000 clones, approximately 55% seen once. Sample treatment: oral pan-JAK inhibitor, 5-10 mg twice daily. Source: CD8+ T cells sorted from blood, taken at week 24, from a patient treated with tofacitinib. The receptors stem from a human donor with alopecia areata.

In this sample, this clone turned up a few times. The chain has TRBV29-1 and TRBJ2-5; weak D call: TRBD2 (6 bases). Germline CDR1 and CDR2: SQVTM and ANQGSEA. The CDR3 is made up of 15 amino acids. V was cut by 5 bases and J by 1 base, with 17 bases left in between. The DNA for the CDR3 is TGCAGCGTTAGGTTGGCGGGGACGATCCAAGAGACCCAGTACTTC. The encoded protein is CSVRLAGTIQETQYF.

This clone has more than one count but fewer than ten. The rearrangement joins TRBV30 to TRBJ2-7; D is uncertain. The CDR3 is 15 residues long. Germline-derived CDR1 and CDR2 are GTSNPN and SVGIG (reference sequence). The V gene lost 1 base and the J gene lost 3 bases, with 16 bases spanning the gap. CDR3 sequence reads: CAWSGAGMIDYEQYF. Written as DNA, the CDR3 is TGTGCCTGGAGTGGGGCTGGGATGATTGACTACGAGCAGTACTTC.

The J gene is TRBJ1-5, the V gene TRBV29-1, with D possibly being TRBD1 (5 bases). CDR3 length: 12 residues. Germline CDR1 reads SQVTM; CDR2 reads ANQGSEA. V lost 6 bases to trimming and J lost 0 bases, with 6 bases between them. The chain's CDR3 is CSVRDSNQPQHF. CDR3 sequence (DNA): TGCAGCGTCAGGGATAGCAATCAGCCCCAGCATTTT.

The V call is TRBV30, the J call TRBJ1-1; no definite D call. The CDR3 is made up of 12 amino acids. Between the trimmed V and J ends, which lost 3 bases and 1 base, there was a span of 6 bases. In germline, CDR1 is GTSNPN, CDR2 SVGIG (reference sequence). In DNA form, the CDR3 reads TGTGCCTGGAGGAAGGGGAACACTGAAGCTTTCTTT. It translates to CAWRKGNTEAFF.

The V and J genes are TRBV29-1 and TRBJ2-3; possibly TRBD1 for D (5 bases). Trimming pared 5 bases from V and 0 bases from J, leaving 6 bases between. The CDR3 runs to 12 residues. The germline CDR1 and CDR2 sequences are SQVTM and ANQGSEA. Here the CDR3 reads CSVQGSTDTQYF. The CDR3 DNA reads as TGCAGCGTTCAGGGTAGCACAGATACGCAGTATTTT.

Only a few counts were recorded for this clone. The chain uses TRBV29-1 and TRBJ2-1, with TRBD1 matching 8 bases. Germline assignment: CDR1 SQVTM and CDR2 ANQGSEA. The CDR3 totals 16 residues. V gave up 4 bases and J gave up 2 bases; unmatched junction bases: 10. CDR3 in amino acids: CSVVCRTGPPYNEQFF. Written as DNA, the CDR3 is TGCAGCGTTGTTTGTAGGACAGGGCCTCCCTACAATGAGCAGTTCTTC.

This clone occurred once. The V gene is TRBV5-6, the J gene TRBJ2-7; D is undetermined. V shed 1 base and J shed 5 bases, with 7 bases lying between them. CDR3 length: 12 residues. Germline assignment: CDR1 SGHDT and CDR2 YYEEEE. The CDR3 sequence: CASSLPTNEQYF. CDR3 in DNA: TGTGCCAGCAGCTTGCCTACTAACGAGCAGTACTTC.

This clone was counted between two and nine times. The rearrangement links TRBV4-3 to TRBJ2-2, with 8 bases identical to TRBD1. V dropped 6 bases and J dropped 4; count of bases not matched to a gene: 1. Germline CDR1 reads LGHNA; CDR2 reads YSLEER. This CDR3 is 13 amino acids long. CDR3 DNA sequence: TGCGCCAGCAGTGACAGGGGCACCGGGGAGCTGTTTTTT. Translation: CASSDRGTGELFF.

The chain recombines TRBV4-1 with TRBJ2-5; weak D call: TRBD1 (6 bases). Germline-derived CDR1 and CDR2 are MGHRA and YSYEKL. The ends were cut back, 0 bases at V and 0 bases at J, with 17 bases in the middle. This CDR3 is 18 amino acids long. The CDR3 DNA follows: TGCGCCAGCAGCCAAGATAAGGGCTGGTCAGGGGACCAAGAGACCCAGTACTTC. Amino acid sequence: CASSQDKGWSGDQETQYF.

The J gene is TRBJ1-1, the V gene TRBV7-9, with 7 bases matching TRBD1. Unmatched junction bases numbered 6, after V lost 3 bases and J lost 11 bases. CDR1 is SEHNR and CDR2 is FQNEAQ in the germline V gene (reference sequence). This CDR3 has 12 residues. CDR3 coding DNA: TGTGCCAGCAGCTTGGGACAGCTGGATGCTTTCTTT. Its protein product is CASSLGQLDAFF.

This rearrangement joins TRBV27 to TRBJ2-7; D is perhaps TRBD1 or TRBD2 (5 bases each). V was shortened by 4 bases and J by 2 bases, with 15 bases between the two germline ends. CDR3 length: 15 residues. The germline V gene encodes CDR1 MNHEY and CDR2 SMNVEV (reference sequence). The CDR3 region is CASSYRPWGTYEQYF. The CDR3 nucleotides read TGTGCCAGCAGTTACCGACCCTGGGGGACCTACGAGCAGTACTTC.

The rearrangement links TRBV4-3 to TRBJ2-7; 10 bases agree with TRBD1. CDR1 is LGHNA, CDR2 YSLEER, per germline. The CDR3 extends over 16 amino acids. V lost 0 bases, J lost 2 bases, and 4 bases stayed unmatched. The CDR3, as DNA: TGCGCCAGCAGCCAAGATTCCGGACAGGGGGCCTACGAGCAGTACTTC. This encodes CASSQDSGQGAYEQYF.

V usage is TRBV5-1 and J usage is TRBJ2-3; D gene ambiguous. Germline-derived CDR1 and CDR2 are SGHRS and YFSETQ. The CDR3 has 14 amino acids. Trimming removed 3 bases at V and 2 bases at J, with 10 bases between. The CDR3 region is CASSSRPPTDTQYF. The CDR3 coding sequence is TGCGCCAGCAGCTCGCGCCCGCCCACAGATACGCAGTATTTT.

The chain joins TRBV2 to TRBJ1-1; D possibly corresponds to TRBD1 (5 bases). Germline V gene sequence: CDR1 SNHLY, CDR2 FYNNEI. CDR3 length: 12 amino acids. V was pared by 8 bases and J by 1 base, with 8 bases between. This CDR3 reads CASRQKNTEAFF. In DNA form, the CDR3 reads TGTGCCAGCCGACAGAAGAACACTGAAGCTTTCTTT. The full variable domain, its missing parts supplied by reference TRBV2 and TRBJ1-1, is EPEVTQTPSHQVTQMGQEVILRCVPISNHLYFYWYRQILGQKVEFLVSFYNNEISEKSEIFDDQFSVERPDGSNFTLKIRSTKLEDSAMYFCASRQKNTEAFFGQGTRLTVV.

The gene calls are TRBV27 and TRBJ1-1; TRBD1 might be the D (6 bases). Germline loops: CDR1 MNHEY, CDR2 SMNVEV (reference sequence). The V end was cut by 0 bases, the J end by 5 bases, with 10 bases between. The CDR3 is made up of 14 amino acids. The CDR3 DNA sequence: TGTGCCAGCAGTTTATCTACTAGGGGGACTGAAGCTTTCTTT. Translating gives CASSLSTRGTEAFF.

CDR3 sequence: CASSPGRYNQPQHF. In DNA, the CDR3 is TGTGCCAGCAGTCCAGGGAGATACAATCAGCCCCAGCATTTT. The V gene is TRBV2, the J gene TRBJ1-5; TRBD1 might be the D (5 bases). V was clipped by 5 bases and J by 3 bases, with 11 bases between them. CDR3 length: 14 amino acids. CDR1 and CDR2 (germline): SNHLY, FYNNEI.

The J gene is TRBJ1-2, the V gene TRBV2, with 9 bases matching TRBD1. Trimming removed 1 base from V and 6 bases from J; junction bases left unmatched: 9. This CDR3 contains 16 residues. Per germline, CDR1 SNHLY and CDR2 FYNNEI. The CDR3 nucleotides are TGTGCCAGCAGTGAAGGTGGTCCCGGGACAGGGAATGGCTACACCTTC. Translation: CASSEGGPGTGNGYTF. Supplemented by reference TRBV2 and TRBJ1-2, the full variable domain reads EPEVTQTPSHQVTQMGQEVILRCVPISNHLYFYWYRQILGQKVEFLVSFYNNEISEKSEIFDDQFSVERPDGSNFTLKIRSTKLEDSAMYFCASSEGGPGTGNGYTFGSGTRLTVV.

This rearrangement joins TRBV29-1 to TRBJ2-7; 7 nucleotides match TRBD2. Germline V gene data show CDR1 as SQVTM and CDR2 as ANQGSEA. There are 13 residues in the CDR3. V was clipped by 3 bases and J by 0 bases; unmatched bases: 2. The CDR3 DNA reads TGCAGCGTTGAGGGGGGGACCTCCTACGAGCAGTACTTC. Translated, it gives CSVEGGTSYEQYF.

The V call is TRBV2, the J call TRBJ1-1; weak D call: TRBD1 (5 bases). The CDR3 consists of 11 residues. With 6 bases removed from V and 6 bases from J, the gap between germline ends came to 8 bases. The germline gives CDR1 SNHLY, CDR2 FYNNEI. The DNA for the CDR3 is TGTGCCAGCAGCCAGGGTGCTGAAGCTTTCTTT. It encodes CASSQGAEAFF.

CDR3 nucleotide sequence: TGCAGCGTTAGGACGATGGGGAATGAGCAGTTCTTC. Amino acids: CSVRTMGNEQFF. The rearrangement links TRBV29-1 to TRBJ2-1; D is uncertain. The CDR3 contains 12 residues. Germline CDR1 and CDR2: SQVTM and ANQGSEA. The germline V and J ends were trimmed by 5 bases and 7 bases, with 12 bases remaining between them.

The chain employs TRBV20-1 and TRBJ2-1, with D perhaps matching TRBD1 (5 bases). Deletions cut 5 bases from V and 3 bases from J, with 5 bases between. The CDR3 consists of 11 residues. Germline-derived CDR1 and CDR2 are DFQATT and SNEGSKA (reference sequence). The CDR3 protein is CSAGHYNEQFF. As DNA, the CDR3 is TGCAGTGCTGGACACTACAATGAGCAGTTCTTC.

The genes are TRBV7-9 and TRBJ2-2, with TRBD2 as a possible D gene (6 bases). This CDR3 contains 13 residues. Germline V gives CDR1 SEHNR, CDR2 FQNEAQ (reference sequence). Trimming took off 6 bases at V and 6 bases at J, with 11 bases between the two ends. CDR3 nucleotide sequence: TGTGCCAGCAGATACGCGGGACCCGGGGAGCTGTTTTTT. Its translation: CASRYAGPGELFF.

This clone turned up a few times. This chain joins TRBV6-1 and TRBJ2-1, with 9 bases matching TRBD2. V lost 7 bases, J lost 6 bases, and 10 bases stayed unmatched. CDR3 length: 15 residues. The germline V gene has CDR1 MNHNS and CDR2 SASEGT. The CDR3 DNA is TGTGCCAGCAAGGGTTGGCTAGCGGGGTTCAATGAGCAGTTCTTC. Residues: CASKGWLAGFNEQFF.

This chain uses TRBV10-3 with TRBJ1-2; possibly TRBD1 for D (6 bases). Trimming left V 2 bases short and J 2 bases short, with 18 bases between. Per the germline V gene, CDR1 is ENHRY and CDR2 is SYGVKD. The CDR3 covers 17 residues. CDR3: CAISEPTLGQGNYGYTF. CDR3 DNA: TGTGCCATCAGTGAGCCCACCCTTGGGCAGGGGAACTATGGCTACACCTTC.

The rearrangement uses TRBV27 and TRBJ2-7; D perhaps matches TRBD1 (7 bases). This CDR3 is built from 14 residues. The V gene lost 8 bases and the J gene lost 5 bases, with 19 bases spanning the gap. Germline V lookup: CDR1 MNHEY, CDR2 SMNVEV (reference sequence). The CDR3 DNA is TGTGCCAGCCAACGGCGGGACAGTCTCCACGAGCAGTACTTC. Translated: CASQRRDSLHEQYF.

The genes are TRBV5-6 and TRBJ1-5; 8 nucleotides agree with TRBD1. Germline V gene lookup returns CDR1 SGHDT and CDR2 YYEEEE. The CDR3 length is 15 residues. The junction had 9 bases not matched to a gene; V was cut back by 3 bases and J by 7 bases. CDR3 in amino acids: CASSSGQGRGQPQHF. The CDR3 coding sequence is TGTGCCAGCAGCTCCGGACAGGGCAGAGGACAGCCCCAGCATTTT.

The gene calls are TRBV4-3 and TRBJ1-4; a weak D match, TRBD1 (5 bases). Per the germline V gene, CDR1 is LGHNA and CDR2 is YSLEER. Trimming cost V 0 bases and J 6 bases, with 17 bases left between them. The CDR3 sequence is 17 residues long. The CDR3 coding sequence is TGCGCCAGCAGCCAAGATCTACCCCGGGACTTCGATGAAAAACTGTTTTTT. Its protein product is CASSQDLPRDFDEKLFF.

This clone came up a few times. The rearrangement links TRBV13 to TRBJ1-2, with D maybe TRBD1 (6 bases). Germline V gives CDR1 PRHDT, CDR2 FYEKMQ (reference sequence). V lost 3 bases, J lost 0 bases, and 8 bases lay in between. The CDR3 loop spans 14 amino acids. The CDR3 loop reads CASSFGQSNYGYTF. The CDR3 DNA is TGTGCCAGCAGCTTTGGACAGTCTAACTATGGCTACACCTTC.

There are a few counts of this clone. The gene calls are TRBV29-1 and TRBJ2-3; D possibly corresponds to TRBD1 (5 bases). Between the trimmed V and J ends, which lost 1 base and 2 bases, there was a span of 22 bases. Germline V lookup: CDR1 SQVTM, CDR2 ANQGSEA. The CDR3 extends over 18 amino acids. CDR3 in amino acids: CSVEVGPFQGFPTDTQYF. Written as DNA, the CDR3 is TGCAGCGTTGAAGTCGGACCCTTCCAGGGTTTTCCCACAGATACGCAGTATTTT.

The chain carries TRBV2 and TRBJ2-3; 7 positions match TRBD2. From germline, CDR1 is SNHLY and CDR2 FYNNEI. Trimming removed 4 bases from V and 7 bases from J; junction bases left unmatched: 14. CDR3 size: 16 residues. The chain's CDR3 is CASSVNPGLPENTQYF. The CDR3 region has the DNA TGTGCCAGCAGTGTCAACCCGGGACTACCTGAAAATACGCAGTATTTT.

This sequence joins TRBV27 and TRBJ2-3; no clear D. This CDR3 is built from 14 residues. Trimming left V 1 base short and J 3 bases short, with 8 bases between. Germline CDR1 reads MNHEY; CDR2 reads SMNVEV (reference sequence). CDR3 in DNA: TGTGCCAGCAGTTTATGGTCCGGGACAGATACGCAGTATTTT. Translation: CASSLWSGTDTQYF.